The 8 T cell receptor beta chains below were found in one sample sequenced in a study of shared clonotypes between healthy human individuals. TCRdb's copy holds only in-frame clones and misses some; the assay was immunoSEQ multiplex PCR. Counted here are 300,000 to 400,000 clones, around two thirds occurring once; the ten biggest clones make up 10%. Sequenced input: memory CD4+ T cells sorted from blood. As to subset: CD45RA-negative fraction. These receptors came from a man aged 30 to 39 in good health.

The chain couples TRBV4-1 to TRBJ2-5, with TRBD2 identical over 8 bases. The length of the CDR3 is 18 residues. Germline assignment: CDR1 MGHRA and CDR2 YSYEKL. Germline trimming cut 0 bases from V and 1 base from J; bases unmatched to any gene: 10. CDR3 residues: CASSQDHRREALQETQYF. CDR3 sequence (DNA): TGCGCCAGCAGCCAAGATCATCGGCGGGAGGCTCTCCAAGAGACCCAGTACTTC.

This clone was counted many times. V usage is TRBV5-4 and J usage is TRBJ2-1; no reliable D call. Germline V gene lookup returns CDR1 SGHNT and CDR2 YYREEE (reference sequence). The CDR3 runs to 12 residues. V was pared by 5 bases and J by 12 bases, with 15 bases between. The CDR3: CASSSTFNRQFF. The CDR3, as DNA: TGTGCCAGCAGTTCGACTTTTAATCGGCAGTTCTTC.

This rearrangement joins TRBV25-1 to TRBJ2-1; 7 nucleotides line up with TRBD2. Germline trimming cut 1 base from V and 5 bases from J; bases unmatched to any gene: 2. This CDR3 spans 14 amino acids. Germline lookup yields CDR1 MGHDK and CDR2 SYGVNS. In DNA, the CDR3 is TGTGCCAGCAGTGAATGGGCGGGGGACAATGAGCAGTTCTTC. It codes for CASSEWAGDNEQFF.

This clone was seen once. The V gene is TRBV5-4, the J gene TRBJ2-5; D tentatively reads TRBD1 or TRBD2 (6 bases each). The ends were cut back, 4 bases at V and 5 bases at J, with 15 bases in the middle. Germline lookup yields CDR1 SGHNT and CDR2 YYREEE (reference sequence). This CDR3 region has 14 residues. The CDR3 spells CASSQGGLWETQYF. CDR3 coding DNA: TGTGCCAGCAGCCAAGGGGGGTTATGGGAGACCCAGTACTTC.

The V and J genes are TRBV5-4 and TRBJ2-1; D gene uncertain. Germline V gene data show CDR1 as SGHNT and CDR2 as YYREEE (reference sequence). The CDR3 is 13 amino acids. Trimming pared 4 bases from V and 7 bases from J, leaving 12 bases between. The CDR3 loop is CASSPTASNEQFF. The CDR3 coding sequence is TGTGCCAGCAGCCCAACCGCTAGTAATGAGCAGTTCTTC. The full variable domain, rest sourced from reference TRBV5-4 and TRBJ2-1, is ETGVTQSPTHLIKTRGQQVTLRCSSQSGHNTVSWYQQALGQGPQFIFQYYREEENGRGNFPPRFSGLQFPNYSSELNVNALELDDSALYLCASSPTASNEQFFGPGTRLTVL.

This rearrangement joins TRBV7-8 to TRBJ2-7; 7 nucleotides match TRBD2. CDR1 is SGHVS, CDR2 FQNEAQ, per germline. The length of the CDR3 is 15 residues. V was pared by 5 bases and J by 3 bases, with 10 bases of the junction left unmatched. In nucleotides, the CDR3 is TGTGCCAGCAGCCAACGCAGCGGACTAGTCTACGAGCAGTACTTC. Encoded protein: CASSQRSGLVYEQYF.

V gene TRBV6-5 combines with J gene TRBJ1-1; tentative D call: TRBD1 (5 bases). The germline CDR1 and CDR2 sequences are MNHEY and SVGAGI. The CDR3 consists of 14 residues. With 7 bases removed from V and 1 base from J, the gap between germline ends came to 13 bases. For the CDR3, the DNA is TGTGCCAGCACCCCTAGGGGCAGGAACACTGAAGCTTTCTTT. Translation gives CASTPRGRNTEAFF.

This clone came up a few times. The chain joins TRBV6-6 to TRBJ1-2, with TRBD1 as a possible D gene (5 bases). The CDR3 runs 16 residues. The V end was cut by 9 bases, the J end by 4 bases, with 24 bases between. Germline assignment: CDR1 MNHNY and CDR2 SVGAGI (reference sequence). CDR3: CASNNRGAGKVYGYTF. For the CDR3, the DNA is TGTGCCAGTAATAACCGTGGAGCAGGGAAAGTCTATGGCTACACCTTC.